This entry describes one T cell receptor (beta chain). The data derive from a study of blood T cell repertoires in COVID-19. On the study more broadly: Acute-phase and convalescent COVID-19 samples originated in the United States, Italy and Spain. The cDNA or gDNA used as material had been derived from T cells, B-cell-depleted T cells, or PBMCs.

Germline loops: CDR1 LGHNA, CDR2 YNFKEQ. The germline V and J ends were trimmed by 1 base and 2 bases, with 14 bases remaining between them. The CDR3 consists of 16 residues. In the source study's methods: Reference gene primer amplification gave estimated nucleated cell counts. Data came from immunoSEQ multiplex PCR; TCRdb stores just in-frame clones and leaves some out. V, J and clone size reflect that table, while D and trimming were determined from the DNA. Altogether about 120,000 clones are present, roughly 88% being singletons, with the ten largest covering about 1%. The sequencing input was peripheral blood. The chain couples TRBV4-2 to TRBJ2-5; a possible D gene is TRBD2 (5 bases). The receptor was isolated from a woman aged 80 or older with acute or convalescent COVID-19. The CDR3 sequence is CASSQGSTSGQETQYF. The CDR3 bases are TGTGCCAGCAGCCAAGGGTCGACCAGCGGACAAGAGACCCAGTACTTC.